The 10 T cell receptor beta chains below come from one sample, sequenced in a study of blood T cell repertoires in COVID-19. Using immunoSEQ multiplex PCR, the repertoire was profiled, and TCRdb retains in-frame clones only, with some absent. The data hold tens of thousands of clones, with 81% observed a single time. Sequenced material: peripheral blood. The source is a woman aged 80 or over with active or convalescent COVID-19.

The chain recombines TRBV7-9 with TRBJ1-2; 9 nucleotides align to TRBD1. The CDR3 has 13 amino acids. The V gene's germline CDR1 is SEHNR and CDR2 FQNEAQ (reference sequence). The V segment lost 3 bases and the J segment 5 bases; nucleotides outside the gene matches: 1. CDR3 sequence: CASSLGQGYGYTF. For the CDR3, the DNA is TGTGCCAGCAGCTTGGGACAGGGTTATGGCTACACCTTC.

V and J are TRBV6-2 or TRBV6-3 and TRBJ1-1, with D unclear. The germline V and J ends were trimmed by 1 base and 5 bases, with 14 bases remaining between them. The CDR3 runs 15 residues. The germline CDR1 and CDR2 sequences are MNHEY and SVGEGT. CDR3 DNA: TGTGCCAGCAGTTACTATGTCGGAGGAGGGACTGAAGCTTTCTTT. Protein: CASSYYVGGGTEAFF.

This clone was counted once. The chain links TRBV7-9 to TRBJ1-5, with D tentatively TRBD1 (6 bases). This CDR3 comprises 15 residues. V lost 5 bases and J 2 bases, leaving 13 bases between the germline ends. Germline V gene sequence: CDR1 SEHNR, CDR2 FQNEAQ (reference sequence). CDR3 amino acids: CASSRTVGRNQPQHF. The CDR3 DNA reads TGTGCCAGCAGCCGGACAGTGGGACGCAATCAGCCCCAGCATTTT.

The chain is built from TRBV7-2 and TRBJ1-5; 7 bases agree with TRBD1. With 1 base clipped from V and 3 bases from J, the junction kept 3 bases outside the gene matches. The CDR3 spans 15 residues. The germline V gene encodes CDR1 SGHTA and CDR2 FQGNSA. CDR3 loop: CASSLVTGANQPQHF. DNA of the CDR3: TGTGCCAGCAGCTTAGTCACAGGGGCCAATCAGCCCCAGCATTTT.

The gene calls are TRBV7-7 and TRBJ2-5, with 9 nucleotides matching TRBD1. Germline assignment: CDR1 SSHAT and CDR2 FNYEAQ (reference sequence). The CDR3 runs to 14 residues. The trim removed 5 bases at V and 5 bases at J, leaving 6 bases unmatched. This CDR3 reads CASSKTGGAETQYF. For the CDR3, the DNA is TGTGCCAGCAGCAAAACAGGGGGCGCCGAGACCCAGTACTTC.

This clone was seen a handful of times. The V and J genes are TRBV28 and TRBJ1-2; no clear D. Germline V gene data show CDR1 as MDHEN and CDR2 as SYDVKM. CDR3 size: 13 residues. The V end was cut by 3 bases, the J end by 0 bases, with 5 bases between. Here the CDR3 reads CASSFPANYGYTF. In nucleotides, the CDR3 is TGTGCCAGCAGTTTCCCAGCTAACTATGGCTACACCTTC.

The chain carries TRBV7-9 and TRBJ1-2, with D possibly matching TRBD1 (6 bases). Germline-derived CDR1 and CDR2 are SEHNR and FQNEAQ (reference sequence). The V end lost 1 base, the J end lost 5 bases, and 11 bases lay between the germline ends. This CDR3 has 14 amino acids. As DNA, the CDR3 is TGTGCCAGCAGCTTAGATGGGGGCGGTTATGGCTACACCTTC. This gives the protein CASSLDGGGYGYTF.

This clone was detected many times. The chain carries TRBV11-2 and TRBJ1-6, with 9 bases matching TRBD1. In germline, CDR1 is SGHAT, CDR2 FQNNGV. The ends lost 2 bases at V and 9 bases at J; junction bases unmatched: 5. The CDR3 has 15 residues. CDR3: CASSLQQGAGSPLHF. The CDR3 DNA is TGTGCCAGCAGCTTACAACAGGGGGCCGGTTCACCCCTCCACTTT.

This clone was counted only a few times. The chain links TRBV3-1 (or the pseudogene TRBV3-2) to TRBJ2-7; 9 positions match TRBD2. CDR1 is LGHDT and CDR2 is YNNKEL in the germline V gene (reference sequence). The CDR3 is made up of 16 amino acids. With V trimmed by 2 bases and J by 0 bases, 5 bases remained unmatched. In DNA, the CDR3 is TGTGCCAGCAGCCAAAGACTAGCGGCGAGCTCCTACGAGCAGTACTTC. This encodes CASSQRLAASSYEQYF.

The chain combines TRBV12-3 or TRBV12-4 with TRBJ2-1, with D hard to call. V was clipped by 5 bases and J by 4 bases, with 9 bases between them. This CDR3 is 13 amino acids long. CDR3 DNA sequence: TGTGCCAGCAGTCTAAACCCTTACAATGAGCAGTTCTTC. Encoded protein: CASSLNPYNEQFF.